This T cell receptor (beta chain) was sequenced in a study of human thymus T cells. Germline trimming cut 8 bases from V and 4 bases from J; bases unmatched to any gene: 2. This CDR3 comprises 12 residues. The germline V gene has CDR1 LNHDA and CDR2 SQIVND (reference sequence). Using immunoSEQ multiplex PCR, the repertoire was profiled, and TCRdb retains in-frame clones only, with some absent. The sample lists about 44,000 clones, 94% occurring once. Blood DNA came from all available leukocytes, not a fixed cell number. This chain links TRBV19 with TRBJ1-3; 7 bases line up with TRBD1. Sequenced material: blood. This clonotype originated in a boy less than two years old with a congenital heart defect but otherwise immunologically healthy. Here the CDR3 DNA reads TGTGCCAGTTCAGGGGGAGGAAACACCATATATTTT. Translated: CASSGGGNTIYF.